The clone carrying this T cell receptor (beta chain) was found a few times. Its antigen is not known. At one boundary the junction diverges from the germline segment, which might be a read error. Analyses pooled second doses at about 4 or about 12 weeks. The table came from immunoSEQ multiplex PCR; TCRdb's copy has only in-frame clones and leaves some out. The sample consists of about 270,000 clones, 90% to 95% of them appearing once. This CDR3 is 13 amino acids long. Germline loops: CDR1 SGHRS, CDR2 YFSETQ. This specimen belongs to a study of T cell responses to AZD1222 COVID-19 vaccine. Study-level findings and limits: Just a handful of AZD1222 recipients tested seropositive at baseline.

The rearrangement joins TRBV5-1 to TRBJ2-3; TRBD1 is a possible D gene (7 bases). Source: peripheral blood, taken 28 days after the second AZD1222 dose. This TCR was sampled from an adult who received the AZD1222 COVID-19 vaccine. CDR3 coding DNA: TGCGCCAGCAGTTTGGGGGGACAGGATACGCAGTATTTT. It specifies CASSLGGQDTQYF.